The 13 T cell receptor beta chains in this list originate from one sample, sequenced in a study of T-cell memory formation after mild COVID-19. TCRdb ran MiXCR on the 5' RACE reads and lists one entry per CDR3 protein. The sample comprises under 110,000 distinct CDR3 sequences, roughly 12% of which are singletons, and around 25% rests with the top ten. Sequenced sample: PBMCs or a T cell subset sorted from them (not recorded which). All receptors come from an adult woman who had mild COVID-19 (a few samples of this study predate the infection). Cell type and time point are not known.

The rearrangement links TRBV27 to TRBJ2-7, with a possible D match to TRBD2 (6 bases). CDR1 and CDR2 from the germline V gene are MNHEY and SMNVEV (reference sequence). This CDR3 region has 16 residues. V was shortened by 6 bases and J by 0 bases, with 18 bases between the two germline ends. This CDR3 is CASSNLAGGASYEQYF. The DNA for the CDR3 is TGTGCCAGCAGCAACCTCGCAGGAGGGGCCTCCTACGAGCAGTACTTC.

This clonotype has a count of ten or more. A read error may produce the germline difference seen at one junction end. The V and J genes are TRBV29-1 and TRBJ2-7; a possible D gene is TRBD1 (5 bases). The germline V gene encodes CDR1 SQVTM and CDR2 ANQGSEA. The CDR3 is made up of 14 amino acids. CDR3 sequence: CSAEYGHAPYEQYF. The CDR3 DNA sequence: TGCAGCGCTGAATACGGACACGCGCCCTACGAGCAGTACTTC.

The rearrangement links TRBV27 to TRBJ2-7; 7 nucleotides agree with TRBD1. J was trimmed by 4 bases and V by 4 bases; bases with no gene match: 7. This CDR3 has 14 amino acids. The V gene's germline CDR1 is MNHEY and CDR2 SMNVEV (reference sequence). The CDR3 sequence is CASSSGTEGYEQYF. Written as DNA, the CDR3 is TGTGCCAGCAGTTCCGGGACAGAGGGGTACGAGCAGTACTTC.

This rearrangement joins TRBV20-1 to TRBJ2-1, with D perhaps assigned TRBD1 or TRBD2 (5 bases each). Germline assignment: CDR1 DFQATT and CDR2 SNEGSKA (reference sequence). The CDR3 has 11 residues. V was trimmed by 5 bases and J by 12 bases, leaving 14 bases between them. Here the CDR3 reads CSAQSPGRQFF. In nucleotides, the CDR3 is TGCAGTGCTCAATCCCCGGGACGGCAGTTCTTC.

This clonotype was seen a few times. The chain combines TRBV12-3 or TRBV12-4 with TRBJ2-7; 8 nucleotides agree with TRBD2. The ends lost 4 bases at V and 5 bases at J; junction bases unmatched: 7. This CDR3 comprises 14 residues. As DNA, the CDR3 is TGTGCCAGCAGTTCCTCCGGGACTAGGGACGAGCAGTACTTC. Protein: CASSSSGTRDEQYF.

This clonotype was picked up many times. The chain is built from TRBV5-6 and TRBJ2-1; TRBD1 is a possible D gene (5 bases). Trimming pared 5 bases from V and 5 bases from J, leaving 11 bases between. Germline CDR1 SGHDT, CDR2 YYEEEE. There are 13 residues in the CDR3. The CDR3 region has the DNA TGTGCCAGCAGTCCAGGGAATAACAATGAGCAGTTCTTC. Translating gives CASSPGNNNEQFF.

The chain uses TRBV13 and TRBJ2-5; TRBD1 or TRBD2 may be the D gene (5 bases each). The CDR3 has 14 residues. Between the trimmed V and J ends, which lost 6 bases and 5 bases, there was a span of 16 bases. CDR1 PRHDT and CDR2 FYEKMQ come from the germline V gene (reference sequence). The CDR3 sequence is CASSFHRDLETQYF. CDR3 nucleotide sequence: TGTGCCAGCAGTTTTCATCGGGACCTGGAGACCCAGTACTTC.

J is TRBJ1-1 and V is TRBV7-2; D is uncertain. The CDR3 extends over 13 amino acids. Between the trimmed V and J ends, which lost 1 base and 3 bases, there was a span of 6 bases. Germline-derived CDR1 and CDR2 are SGHTA and FQGNSA. The CDR3, as DNA: TGTGCCAGCAGCTTAGGAAAATACACTGAAGCTTTCTTT. It translates to CASSLGKYTEAFF.

The genes are TRBV6-6 and TRBJ2-5, with TRBD1 matching 10 bases. The germline CDR1 and CDR2 sequences are MNHNY and SVGAGI (reference sequence). Germline trimming cut 5 bases from V and 5 bases from J; bases unmatched to any gene: 5. The CDR3 length is 14 residues. The CDR3 spells CASSLTGGKETQYF. In DNA form, the CDR3 reads TGTGCCAGCAGTCTGACAGGGGGCAAGGAGACCCAGTACTTC.

This clonotype showed up just a few times. The V gene is TRBV19, the J gene TRBJ2-3; TRBD2 matches 12 bases. The germline V gene has CDR1 LNHDA and CDR2 SQIVND (reference sequence). The V gene end was trimmed by 9 bases and the J gene end by 6 bases; junction bases not matched to a gene: 7. The CDR3 extends over 14 amino acids. The DNA for the CDR3 is TGTGCCAGCACCCCTCTAGCGGGGGGGGATACGCAGTATTTT. It encodes CASTPLAGGDTQYF.

The chain carries TRBV19 and TRBJ2-1; 8 bases are a match to TRBD2. Losses at the gene ends were 0 bases for V and 8 bases for J; bases not matched to a gene: 9. From germline, CDR1 is LNHDA and CDR2 SQIVND (reference sequence). The CDR3 consists of 16 residues. The CDR3: CASSIEAGVFGDEQFF. CDR3 bases: TGTGCCAGTAGTATAGAAGCGGGAGTTTTCGGGGATGAGCAGTTCTTC.

CDR3 nucleotides: TGTGCCAGCAGTGCGAGCGGGGGGGCCACAGATACGCAGTATTTT. Translated, it gives CASSASGGATDTQYF. The V call is TRBV6-4, the J call TRBJ2-3; the match to TRBD2 covers 10 bases. The J segment lost 2 bases and the V segment lost 4 bases, leaving 3 bases of the junction unmatched. Germline loops: CDR1 MRHNA, CDR2 SNTAGT. This CDR3 spans 15 amino acids.

The V gene is TRBV5-1, the J gene TRBJ1-1; possible D gene TRBD1, 6 bases. Germline values: CDR1 SGHRS, CDR2 YFSETQ. The CDR3 covers 16 residues. The V end was cut by 0 bases, the J end by 1 base, with 13 bases between. The DNA of the CDR3 is TGCGCCAGCAGCTTGGAATCCGGACAGCGGAACACTGAAGCTTTCTTT. Translating gives CASSLESGQRNTEAFF.